Following are 20 T cell receptor beta chains from one sample sequenced in a study of blood T cells in healthy people across ages. Primers used in a second PCR of about 7 to 12 cycles were a sample-barcoded 5' primer and a J-beta primer mix. TCRdb redid the calling of the 5' RACE reads with MiXCR, one entry per CDR3 protein. Of more than 650,000 distinct CDR3 sequences in the sample, 20% to 25% were seen once. What was sequenced was blood. Receptors were obtained from a man in his 70s in good health.

The V gene is TRBV12-3 or TRBV12-4, the J gene TRBJ2-1; 12 bases fit TRBD2. The DNA end is more similar to TRBJ2-5, so the J call may be wrong. The CDR3 runs 15 residues. CDR3 region: CASSPGTSGLKTQYF. The CDR3 nucleotides read TGTGCCAGCAGCCCCGGGACTAGCGGGTTAAAGACCCAGTACTTC.

In DNA form, the CDR3 reads TGTGCCAGCAGCCACGACAGGTACACAGATACGCAGTATTTT. Its translation: CASSHDRYTDTQYF. The V and J genes are TRBV5-6 and TRBJ2-3; D is perhaps TRBD1 (6 bases). The V gene lost 4 bases and the J gene lost 2 bases, with 11 bases spanning the gap. The CDR3 loop spans 14 amino acids. Germline values: CDR1 SGHDT, CDR2 YYEEEE.

The chain joins TRBV2 to TRBJ2-5, with 7 bases identical to TRBD2. Gene TRBJ2-1 matches the end of the DNA better, so the J call may be wrong. This CDR3 comprises 16 residues. Germline V gene data show CDR1 as SNHLY and CDR2 as FYNNEI. The CDR3 sequence: CASNPRRERDYNEQFF. The CDR3 DNA reads as TGTGCCAGCAACCCTAGGCGGGAGAGGGATTACAATGAGCAGTTCTTC.

This clonotype was observed a few times. The V gene is TRBV18, the J gene TRBJ2-7; weak D call: TRBD1 (6 bases). The CDR3 totals 14 residues. The V and J ends lost 4 bases and 2 bases respectively, with 12 bases between them. Germline values: CDR1 KGHSH, CDR2 LQKENI. The CDR3 sequence: CASSQGVGTYEQYF. CDR3 sequence (DNA): TGTGCCAGCTCACAGGGGGTAGGGACCTACGAGCAGTACTTC.

This clonotype was detected only a few times. The chain recombines TRBV6-6 with TRBJ1-3; TRBD1 is a possible D gene (5 bases). Germline lookup yields CDR1 MNHNY and CDR2 SVGAGI (reference sequence). CDR3 length: 16 residues. The V end lost 6 bases, the J end lost 1 base, and 16 bases lay between the germline ends. The CDR3 region has the DNA TGTGCCAGCAGCTCCGCCCCGGGGGAATCTGGAAACACCATATATTTT. Protein product: CASSSAPGESGNTIYF.

The chain couples TRBV12-3 or TRBV12-4 to TRBJ1-4, with TRBD1 as a possible D gene (5 bases). The CDR3 loop spans 15 amino acids. Trimming removed 0 bases at V and 4 bases at J, with 9 bases between. The CDR3 bases are TGTGCCAGCAGTTTAGCTTGGGGGGATAATGAAAAACTGTTTTTT. Amino acids: CASSLAWGDNEKLFF.

This chain connects TRBV7-9 to TRBJ2-4; the D is unclear. Germline-derived CDR1 and CDR2 are SEHNR and FQNEAQ (reference sequence). This CDR3 contains 15 residues. V shed 5 bases and J shed 0 bases, with 11 bases lying between them. This CDR3 is CASSPPQLAKNIQYF. The CDR3 nucleotides are TGTGCCAGCAGCCCACCACAGTTAGCCAAAAACATTCAGTACTTC.

This clonotype has more than one count but fewer than ten. The rearrangement links TRBV12-5 to TRBJ1-1, with a tentative D call TRBD1 (5 bases). Germline-derived CDR1 and CDR2 are LGHNT and FRNRAP. Between the trimmed V and J ends, which lost 6 bases and 3 bases, there was a span of 14 bases. The CDR3 extends over 14 amino acids. CDR3 nucleotide sequence: TGTGCTAGTGGCCTCGGGGGGGTCTACACTGAAGCTTTCTTT. Translation gives CASGLGGVYTEAFF. Full variable domain (missing parts from reference TRBV12-5 and TRBJ1-1): DARVTQTPRHKVTEMGQEVTMRCQPILGHNTVFWYRQTMMQGLELLAYFRNRAPLDDSGMPKDRFSAEMPDATLATLKIQPSEPRDSAVYFCASGLGGVYTEAFFGQGTRLTVV.

This clonotype was observed a single time. V and J are TRBV6-5 and TRBJ1-4; tentative D call: TRBD1 (6 bases). Between the trimmed V and J ends, which lost 7 bases and 4 bases, there was a span of 10 bases. The CDR3 extends over 13 amino acids. The V gene's germline CDR1 is MNHEY and CDR2 SVGAGI. The CDR3 loop is CASTRQVNEKLFF. CDR3 coding DNA: TGTGCCAGCACTAGACAGGTTAATGAAAAACTGTTTTTT.

The J gene is TRBJ2-5, the V gene TRBV27; no firm D call. Germline V gives CDR1 MNHEY, CDR2 SMNVEV (reference sequence). The CDR3 is 13 amino acids. Trimming left V 4 bases short and J 2 bases short, with 8 bases between. CDR3 bases: TGTGCCAGCAGTTCGGTTTCTCAAGAGACCCAGTACTTC. Translating gives CASSSVSQETQYF.

This chain connects TRBV10-3 to TRBJ2-7, with D maybe TRBD1 (5 bases). CDR3 length: 12 amino acids. CDR1 is ENHRY and CDR2 is SYGVKD in the germline V gene. The germline V and J ends were trimmed by 6 bases and 6 bases, with 12 bases remaining between them. DNA of the CDR3: TGTGCCATCAGCGGCGCAGGGCTCGAGCAGTACTTC. Its protein is CAISGAGLEQYF.

This clonotype has at least ten counts. The chain combines TRBV20-1 with TRBJ2-4; 7 bases match TRBD1. The CDR3 totals 14 residues. The V and J ends lost 6 bases and 2 bases, in that order; junction bases with no gene match: 7. Germline V gene data show CDR1 as DFQATT and CDR2 as SNEGSKA (reference sequence). The CDR3 region is CSAPRQGSKNIQYF. CDR3 in DNA: TGCAGTGCCCCCAGACAGGGCTCCAAAAACATTCAGTACTTC.

The table lists this clonotype with a few counts. The junction and the germline gene differ at one end; a read error may be behind it. The chain carries TRBV7-8 and TRBJ1-1, with D perhaps matching TRBD1 (6 bases). CDR1 and CDR2 (germline): SGHVS, FQNEAQ. This CDR3 contains 14 residues. Written as DNA, the CDR3 is TGTGCCAGCAGCCTAGCGCGGACAGCCGGAAGAGCTTTCTTT. Residues: CASSLARTAGRAFF.

This clonotype appeared a few times. At one boundary the junction diverges from the germline segment, which might be a read error. The V call is TRBV13, the J call TRBJ1-2; D uncertain. In germline, CDR1 is PRHDT, CDR2 FYEKMQ (reference sequence). CDR3 length: 12 residues. CDR3 residues: CAGSFYNYGYTF. CDR3 nucleotide sequence: TGTGCCGGCAGTTTTTATAACTATGGCTACACCTTC.

J is TRBJ1-2 and V is TRBV6-1; TRBD1 might be the D (5 bases). The germline V gene encodes CDR1 MNHNS and CDR2 SASEGT. The CDR3 length is 14 residues. Trimming cost V 4 bases and J 5 bases, with 14 bases left between them. This chain's CDR3 is CASSVDGGRYGYTF. The CDR3 DNA is TGTGCCAGCAGTGTCGATGGGGGGAGGTATGGCTACACCTTC.

The chain links TRBV12-5 to TRBJ2-7; 13 nucleotides match TRBD2. The DNA end is a closer match to TRBJ2-1, so the J assignment may be wrong. This CDR3 region has 14 residues. The germline gives CDR1 LGHNT, CDR2 FRNRAP. In DNA form, the CDR3 reads TGTGCTAGTGGTTTGGCAGGGACTAGCGGGAACCAGTTCTTC. Residues: CASGLAGTSGNQFF.

This clonotype was picked up a small number of times. The V call is TRBV5-5, the J call TRBJ1-4, with D possibly being TRBD1 (6 bases). The CDR3 length is 15 residues. The V end was cut by 0 bases, the J end by 5 bases, with 11 bases between. Germline CDR1 is SGHKS and CDR2 is YYEKEE (reference sequence). This CDR3 is CASSLAGAVNEKLFF. CDR3 coding DNA: TGTGCCAGCAGCTTGGCAGGGGCGGTGAATGAAAAACTGTTTTTT.

This clonotype was seen only a few times. The chain combines TRBV20-1 with TRBJ2-1; no clear D. Germline V CDR1 and CDR2: DFQATT, SNEGSKA (reference sequence). Trimming stripped 6 bases from V and 8 bases from J, with 11 bases between. The CDR3 contains 11 residues. The CDR3 region has the DNA TGCAGTGCCCTAGGGCGTTATGAGCAGTTCTTC. This encodes CSALGRYEQFF.

The CDR3 DNA is TGTGCCAGCAGCTTAGGTTTGGCTCGATATGGCTACACCTTC. Residues: CASSLGLARYGYTF. The rearrangement joins TRBV7-2 to TRBJ1-2; no clear D. Trimming pared 1 base from V and 5 bases from J, leaving 11 bases between. The CDR3 has 14 amino acids. Germline V gene lookup returns CDR1 SGHTA and CDR2 FQGNSA.

This clonotype was seen only a few times. In DNA, the CDR3 is TGCAGCCTTCGGACAGGGGTGAACACTGAAGCTTTCTTT. Residues: CSLRTGVNTEAFF. V and J are TRBV29-1 and TRBJ1-1; 9 bases map to TRBD1. Germline V CDR1 and CDR2: SQVTM, ANQGSEA. CDR3 length: 13 residues. The V and J ends lost 8 bases and 0 bases, in that order; junction bases with no gene match: 4.